This paragraph reports one T cell receptor beta chain. Antigen specificity is unknown. With 4 bases clipped from V and 2 bases from J, the junction kept 10 bases outside the gene matches. Per the germline V gene, CDR1 is MNHEY and CDR2 is SMNVEV (reference sequence). The CDR3 loop spans 17 amino acids. This entry belongs to a study of cytomegalovirus exposure and HLA in healthy donors. Study-wide context: Out of about 360 genotyped donors, about 76% belonged to the Caucasian-associated ancestry cluster.

General study results and limits: Rarity characterized most TCR sequences, yet some public TCRs appeared in many donors. TCR beta V- and J-gene trimming, according to a later analysis, was linked to a missense DCLRE1C variant.

The PCR made use of 60 Vbeta and 13 Jbeta primers. TCRdb's table, derived via immunoSEQ multiplex PCR, lists solely in-frame clones and lacks some. In the table there are some 150,000 clones, around 76% of which are singletons. The rearrangement links TRBV27 to TRBJ2-7; 11 bases align to TRBD2. The source is a man in his 60s in good health and CMV-seronegative. The sequencing input was PBMCs. CDR3 region: CASSSVRGTSGPYEQYF. CDR3 nucleotides: TGTGCCAGCAGTTCGGTACGGGGGACTAGCGGTCCCTACGAGCAGTACTTC.